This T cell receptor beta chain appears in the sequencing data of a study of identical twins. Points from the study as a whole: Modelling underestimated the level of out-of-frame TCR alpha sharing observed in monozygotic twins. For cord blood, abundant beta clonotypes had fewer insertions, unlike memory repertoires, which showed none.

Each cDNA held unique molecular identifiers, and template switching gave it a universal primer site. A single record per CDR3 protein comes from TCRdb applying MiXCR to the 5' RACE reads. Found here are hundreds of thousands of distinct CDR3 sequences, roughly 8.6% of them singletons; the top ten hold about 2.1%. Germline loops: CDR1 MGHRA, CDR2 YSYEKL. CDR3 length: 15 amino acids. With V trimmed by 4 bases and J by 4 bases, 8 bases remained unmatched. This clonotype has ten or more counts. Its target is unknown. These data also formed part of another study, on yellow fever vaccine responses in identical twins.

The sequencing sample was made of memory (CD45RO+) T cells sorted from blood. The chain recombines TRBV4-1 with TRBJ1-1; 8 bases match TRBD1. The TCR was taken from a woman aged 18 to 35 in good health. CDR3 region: CASSPGQGRATEAFF. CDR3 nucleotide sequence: TGCGCCAGCAGCCCCGGACAGGGTAGGGCCACTGAAGCTTTCTTT.